Sequencing of this T cell receptor beta chain was carried out in a study of early stage breast cancer tumors. The CDR3 runs to 15 residues. Blood replicates held 0.5 ug DNA, tumor or normal breast about 1.5 ug, two each. The assay was immunoSEQ multiplex PCR, and TCRdb's table has in-frame clones only and misses some. Here the sample spans fewer than 35,000 clones, 72% being singletons. Sequencing was carried out using blood. The chain couples TRBV21-1 to TRBJ1-5. TRBV21-1 is a known pseudogene. The clonotype was recovered from a person aged 45-65 years with breast cancer. For the CDR3, the DNA is TGTGCCAGCAGCCCTTCGGGGGGGAGCAGTCAGCCCCAGCATTTT. Its translation is CASSPSGGSSQPQHF.